The 29 T cell receptor beta chains reported below all come from one sample, sequenced in a study of control samples from healthy donors and cancer patients. Assay used: immunoSEQ multiplex PCR; TCRdb lists only in-frame clones, some missing. The sample has about 220,000 clones, roughly 94% seen once; the top ten hold around 1.5%. Sequenced sample: blood. These receptors originate from a man between 50 and 59 years old in good health.

Comment on this clone: An end of the junction differs from the germline gene, which may be a read error. The genes are TRBV19 and TRBJ2-7; no clear D. CDR3 size: 11 residues. Germline assignment: CDR1 LNHDA and CDR2 SQIVND (reference sequence). CDR3: CASRGSYEQYF. CDR3 DNA sequence: TGTGCCAGTAGAGGATCCTACGAGCAATACTTC.

V gene TRBV5-4 combines with J gene TRBJ2-7; perhaps TRBD2 as D (5 bases). Germline CDR1 SGHNT, CDR2 YYREEE (reference sequence). The CDR3 is made up of 14 amino acids. The V end lost 0 bases, the J end lost 3 bases, and 10 bases lay between the germline ends. The CDR3 coding sequence is TGTGCCAGCAGCTTGGGCGGGTCATACTACGAGCAGTACTTC. It encodes CASSLGGSYYEQYF.

The chain links TRBV5-1 to TRBJ2-2; no clear D. The germline CDR1 and CDR2 sequences are SGHRS and YFSETQ. The V end lost 4 bases, the J end lost 3 bases, and 7 bases lay between the germline ends. This CDR3 region has 13 residues. CDR3 nucleotides: TGCGCCAGCAGCCTTGATTACACCGGGGAGCTGTTTTTT. Translating gives CASSLDYTGELFF. The full variable domain, with the rest looked up from reference TRBV5-1 and TRBJ2-2, is KAGVTQTPRYLIKTRGQQVTLSCSPISGHRSVSWYQQTPGQGLQFLFEYFSETQRNKGNFPGRFSGRQFSNSRSEMNVSTLELGDSALYLCASSLDYTGELFFGEGSRLTVL.

The rearrangement links TRBV10-3 to TRBJ1-1, with TRBD1 matching over 7 bases. Trimming at V came to 2 bases and at J to 12 bases, leaving 3 bases not matched to a gene. This CDR3 is built from 11 residues. In germline, CDR1 is ENHRY, CDR2 SYGVKD. CDR3 protein: CAISEGTVTFF. The CDR3 coding sequence is TGTGCCATCAGTGAGGGGACAGTGACTTTCTTT.

The genes are TRBV15 and TRBJ1-5, with 9 bases that match TRBD1. Trimming removed 4 bases from V and 4 bases from J; junction bases left unmatched: 2. Germline values: CDR1 LNHNV, CDR2 YYDKDF (reference sequence). The CDR3 runs 14 residues. Here the CDR3 reads CATSIGQGNQPQHF. In DNA, the CDR3 is TGTGCCACCAGCATAGGACAGGGGAATCAGCCCCAGCATTTT.

This chain connects TRBV28 to TRBJ2-7; a possible D gene is TRBD1 (6 bases). This CDR3 contains 13 residues. The V gene lost 7 bases and the J gene lost 1 base, with 11 bases spanning the gap. Germline values: CDR1 MDHEN, CDR2 SYDVKM. The CDR3 bases are TGTGCCAGCACCGGGACACGGTCCTACGAGCAGTACGTC. It specifies CASTGTRSYEQYV.

This chain connects TRBV6-4 to TRBJ2-3, with TRBD2 matching over 9 bases. With 4 bases clipped from V and 1 base from J, the junction kept 0 bases outside the gene matches. Germline V gives CDR1 MRHNA, CDR2 SNTAGT. The CDR3 is 14 amino acids. Written as DNA, the CDR3 is TGTGCCAGCAGTGTAGCGGGGGGCACAGATACGCAGTATTTT. Protein product: CASSVAGGTDTQYF.

Here the CDR3 DNA reads TGCGCCAGCGGAAGTAGAAACAGGGGAGGAACAGATACGCAGTATTTT. It is translated as CASGSRNRGGTDTQYF. The chain is built from TRBV5-1 and TRBJ2-3, with D possibly being TRBD1 (7 bases). Germline CDR1 reads SGHRS; CDR2 reads YFSETQ. This CDR3 has 16 residues. Trimming pared 7 bases from V and 3 bases from J, leaving 21 bases between.

J is TRBJ1-1 and V is TRBV2, with D maybe TRBD1 (5 bases). Germline-derived CDR1 and CDR2 are SNHLY and FYNNEI. The CDR3 covers 15 residues. V was clipped by 1 base and J by 2 bases, with 11 bases between them. CDR3 in amino acids: CASSEVGRGNTEAFF. CDR3 bases: TGTGCCAGCAGTGAAGTGGGGAGGGGCAACACTGAAGCTTTCTTT.

The gene calls are TRBV24-1 and TRBJ2-5; 9 bases match TRBD1. Germline-derived CDR1 and CDR2 are KGHDR and SFDVKD. This CDR3 region has 16 residues. With 1 base clipped from V and 4 bases from J, the junction kept 6 bases outside the gene matches. The CDR3 DNA reads as TGTGCCACCAGTGATTTAGGGACAGGGAGGGGAGAGACCCAGTACTTC. It translates to CATSDLGTGRGETQYF.

The gene calls are TRBV24-1 and TRBJ2-1; 8 bases are shared with TRBD2. CDR3 length equals 15 residues. Germline CDR1 and CDR2: KGHDR and SFDVKD. V shed 4 bases, J shed 10 bases, and the junction held 11 bases outside the gene matches. CDR3 loop: CATSDNDGGAWEQFF. The DNA for the CDR3 is TGTGCCACCAGTGACAACGACGGGGGGGCCTGGGAGCAGTTCTTC.

This clone has only one observation. V and J are TRBV12-3 or TRBV12-4 and TRBJ1-1; 7 bases align to TRBD1. Trimming cost V 5 bases and J 3 bases; bases outside gene matches: 3. The CDR3 is made up of 13 amino acids. In nucleotides, the CDR3 is TGTGCCAGCAGTCCAGGGGGGGACACTGAAGCTTTCTTT. Translation gives CASSPGGDTEAFF.

This chain uses TRBV18 with TRBJ2-6; 7 bases map to TRBD1. This CDR3 has 16 amino acids. V shed 6 bases and J 0 bases; nucleotides not matched to a gene: 5. Germline CDR1 reads KGHSH; CDR2 reads LQKENI. The DNA for the CDR3 is TGTGCCAGCTCCTCAGGGGGACACTCTGGGGCCAACGTCCTGACTTTC. As protein: CASSSGGHSGANVLTF.

The count of this clone is one. J is TRBJ1-2 and V is TRBV5-1; D not certain. The CDR3 length is 15 residues. CDR1 is SGHRS and CDR2 is YFSETQ in the germline V gene. V was shortened by 4 bases and J by 0 bases, with 13 bases between the two germline ends. DNA of the CDR3: TGCGCCAGCAGCCATCATACAGTGACTAACTATGGCTACACCTTC. It translates to CASSHHTVTNYGYTF.

V usage is TRBV4-3 and J usage is TRBJ1-2; 11 positions match TRBD1. The V gene end was trimmed by 7 bases and the J gene end by 4 bases; junction bases not matched to a gene: 8. The CDR3 is 15 amino acids. CDR1 LGHNA and CDR2 YSLEER come from the germline V gene. The CDR3 spells CASNPGTGGLYGYTF. CDR3 in DNA: TGCGCCAGCAATCCTGGGACAGGGGGACTCTATGGCTACACCTTC.

Only one count was recorded for this clone. The chain combines TRBV2 with TRBJ2-7; 7 bases agree with TRBD1. The length of the CDR3 is 13 residues. Germline V gene data show CDR1 as SNHLY and CDR2 as FYNNEI. The V segment lost 7 bases and the J segment 2 bases; nucleotides outside the gene matches: 5. The CDR3: CASTLGTAYEQYV. DNA for the CDR3: TGTGCCAGCACACTTGGGACAGCCTACGAGCAGTACGTC.

The CDR3 reads CASRGTRTHYEQYF. The DNA for the CDR3 is TGTGCCAGCAGGGGGACTAGGACTCACTACGAGCAGTACTTC. This rearrangement joins TRBV2 to TRBJ2-7; 8 bases line up with TRBD2. Germline V gives CDR1 SNHLY, CDR2 FYNNEI. V gave up 6 bases and J gave up 3 bases; unmatched junction bases: 7. The CDR3 totals 14 residues. The full variable domain, its missing parts supplied by reference TRBV2 and TRBJ2-7, is EPEVTQTPSHQVTQMGQEVILRCVPISNHLYFYWYRQILGQKVEFLVSFYNNEISEKSEIFDDQFSVERPDGSNFTLKIRSTKLEDSAMYFCASRGTRTHYEQYFGPGTRLTVT.

This sequence joins TRBV3-1 (or the pseudogene TRBV3-2) and TRBJ2-2; D call uncertain. Trimming cost V 2 bases and J 8 bases, with 9 bases left between them. Germline V gene lookup returns CDR1 LGHDT and CDR2 YNNKEL (reference sequence). There are 13 residues in the CDR3. The CDR3 here is CASSQKRAGELFF. The CDR3 bases are TGTGCCAGCAGCCAAAAACGGGCTGGGGAGCTGTTTTTT.

CDR3 sequence reads: CASSSSGGLGTDTQYF. In nucleotides, the CDR3 is TGTGCCAGCAGCTCTAGCGGGGGCCTCGGCACAGATACGCAGTATTTT. The chain is built from TRBV5-4 and TRBJ2-3; 10 nucleotides align to TRBD2. Germline CDR1 is SGHNT and CDR2 is YYREEE (reference sequence). V lost 3 bases and J lost 1; bases outside the gene matches: 5. The CDR3 has 16 amino acids.

The rearrangement joins TRBV9 to TRBJ2-6; 7 nucleotides match TRBD1. Trimming took 4 bases from V and 2 from J; bases not matched to a gene: 3. The CDR3 consists of 15 residues. The V gene's germline CDR1 is SGDLS and CDR2 YYNGEE. CDR3 protein: CASSLQGTGANVLTF. The CDR3 DNA reads as TGTGCCAGCAGCTTACAGGGGACTGGGGCCAACGTCCTGACTTTC.

This clone was detected once. This same CDR3 is encoded by further DNA sequences in the sample. The rearrangement links TRBV6-5 to TRBJ1-1, with 7 bases identical to TRBD1. Germline V gives CDR1 MNHEY, CDR2 SVGAGI. V shed 6 bases and J 1 base; nucleotides not matched to a gene: 5. This CDR3 is 14 amino acids long. The CDR3 region has the DNA TGTGCCAGCAGGAAGGGGACAGCGAACACTGAAGCTTTCTTT. This codes for CASRKGTANTEAFF.

The gene calls are TRBV6-5 and TRBJ2-7, with a tentative D call TRBD2 (6 bases). Germline CDR1 reads MNHEY; CDR2 reads SVGAGI. The ends were cut back, 6 bases at V and 3 bases at J, with 12 bases in the middle. This CDR3 comprises 13 residues. The CDR3 reads CASRTGRSYEQYF. CDR3 sequence (DNA): TGTGCCAGCAGAACCGGGAGAAGCTACGAGCAGTACTTC.

This clone was counted a single time. The chain has TRBV7-6 and TRBJ2-1; TRBD1 is a possible D gene (5 bases). This CDR3 has 15 amino acids. Germline V gene data show CDR1 as SGHVS and CDR2 as FNYEAQ. V was cut by 1 base and J by 8 bases, with 15 bases left in between. The CDR3 spells CASSLGFSSQDEQFF. The CDR3 DNA reads TGTGCCAGCAGCTTAGGATTCTCCTCACAGGATGAGCAGTTCTTC.

This chain links TRBV2 with TRBJ2-7, with no clear D. This CDR3 is built from 11 residues. Trimming cost V 3 bases and J 7 bases, with 7 bases left between them. The germline CDR1 and CDR2 sequences are SNHLY and FYNNEI. In DNA form, the CDR3 reads TGTGCCAGCAGTGAGCCCGAGGAGCAGTACTTC. It is translated as CASSEPEEQYF.

The chain recombines TRBV24-1 with TRBJ2-5; 9 bases agree with TRBD2. CDR3 length: 16 residues. Unmatched junction bases numbered 9, after V lost 4 bases and J lost 4 bases. Germline-derived CDR1 and CDR2 are KGHDR and SFDVKD. CDR3 nucleotide sequence: TGTGCCACCAGTGACAATAGCGGGGGTGAAAGAGAGACCCAGTACTTC. Translated, it gives CATSDNSGGERETQYF.

The chain is built from TRBV9 and TRBJ1-3; no definite D call. V lost 0 bases, J lost 0 bases, and 4 bases lay in between. The CDR3 loop spans 14 amino acids. The germline V gene encodes CDR1 SGDLS and CDR2 YYNGEE. CDR3 residues: CASSVASSGNTIYF. Written as DNA, the CDR3 is TGTGCCAGCAGCGTAGCCAGCTCTGGAAACACCATATATTTT.

For the CDR3, the DNA is TGTGCCAGCACCCCCCGGGGGCGAGGTGGCTACACCTTC. Protein product: CASTPRGRGGYTF. The chain employs TRBV6-5 and TRBJ1-2; D may be TRBD1 (6 bases). The CDR3 contains 13 residues. V was pared by 7 bases and J by 7 bases, with 16 bases between. From germline, CDR1 is MNHEY and CDR2 SVGAGI.

J is TRBJ1-5 and V is TRBV28, with D possibly being TRBD1 (5 bases). This CDR3 comprises 14 residues. Germline loops: CDR1 MDHEN, CDR2 SYDVKM. Trimming removed 3 bases from V and 1 base from J, with 7 bases in between. CDR3 bases: TGTGCCAGCAGTTTTGGGGGGAGCAATCAGCCCCAGCATTTT. Protein product: CASSFGGSNQPQHF.

V and J are TRBV2 and TRBJ1-5; 8 bases fit TRBD1. Germline V gene data show CDR1 as SNHLY and CDR2 as FYNNEI. The CDR3 runs to 14 residues. V shed 7 bases, J shed 4 bases, and the junction held 6 bases outside the gene matches. The CDR3 region is CASTLDRVNQPQHF. CDR3 DNA sequence: TGTGCCAGCACCCTGGACAGGGTGAATCAGCCCCAGCATTTT. Full variable domain (missing parts from reference TRBV2 and TRBJ1-5): EPEVTQTPSHQVTQMGQEVILRCVPISNHLYFYWYRQILGQKVEFLVSFYNNEISEKSEIFDDQFSVERPDGSNFTLKIRSTKLEDSAMYFCASTLDRVNQPQHFGDGTRLSIL.